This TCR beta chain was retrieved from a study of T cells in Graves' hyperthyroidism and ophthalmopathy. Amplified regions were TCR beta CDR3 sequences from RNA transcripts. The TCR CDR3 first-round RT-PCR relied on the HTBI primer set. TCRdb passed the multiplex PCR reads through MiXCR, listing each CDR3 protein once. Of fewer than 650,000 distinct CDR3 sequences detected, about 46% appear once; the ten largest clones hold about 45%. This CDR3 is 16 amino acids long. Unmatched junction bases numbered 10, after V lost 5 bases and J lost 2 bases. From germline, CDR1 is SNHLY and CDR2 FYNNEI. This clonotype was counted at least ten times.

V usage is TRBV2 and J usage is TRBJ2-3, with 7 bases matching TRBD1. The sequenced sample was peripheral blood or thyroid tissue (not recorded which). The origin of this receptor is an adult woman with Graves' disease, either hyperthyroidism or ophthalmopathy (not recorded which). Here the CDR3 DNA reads TGTGCCAGCAGTCGTGCCGGGACAGAGAACACAGATACGCAGTATTTT. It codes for CASSRAGTENTDTQYF. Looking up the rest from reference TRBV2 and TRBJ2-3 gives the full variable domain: EPEVTQTPSHQVTQMGQEVILRCVPISNHLYFYWYRQILGQKVEFLVSFYNNEISEKSEIFDDQFSVERPDGSNFTLKIRSTKLEDSAMYFCASSRAGTENTDTQYFGPGTRLTVL.